This T cell receptor beta chain was sequenced during a study of T-cell memory formation after mild COVID-19. TCRdb reprocessed the 5' RACE reads with MiXCR, giving one entry per CDR3 protein. The sample includes roughly 400,000 distinct CDR3 sequences, approximately 15% of them seen just once. V shed 4 bases and J 3 bases; nucleotides not matched to a gene: 6. The CDR3 loop spans 14 amino acids. CDR1 DFQATT and CDR2 SNEGSKA come from the germline V gene (reference sequence). Sequencing was done on a sample of PBMCs or a T cell subset sorted from them (not recorded which). The rearrangement joins TRBV20-1 to TRBJ2-1; 7 nucleotides align to TRBD2. The receptor's source is a man younger than 35 who had mild COVID-19 (a few samples of this study predate the infection). Cell type and time point are not known. CDR3 nucleotide sequence: TGCAGTGCTACGTCCCTAGCGGTCTACAATGAGCAGTTCTTC. This encodes CSATSLAVYNEQFF.